The 12 T cell receptor beta chains below were found in one sample sequenced in a study of T cells in Graves' hyperthyroidism and ophthalmopathy. Template material for amplifying TCR beta CDR3 regions consisted of RNA transcripts. Initially, a first-round RT-PCR of the TCR CDR3 employed the HTBI primer set. TCRdb redid the calling of the multiplex PCR reads with MiXCR, one entry per CDR3 protein. The data show some 98,000 distinct CDR3 sequences, 35% to 45% seen once. Sequenced input: peripheral blood or thyroid tissue (not recorded which). The origin of the receptors is a woman in her twenties or thirties with Graves' hyperthyroidism.

This clonotype was seen repeatedly, ten times or more. The V call is TRBV9, the J call TRBJ2-2, with D possibly matching TRBD2 (6 bases). The CDR3 has 15 amino acids. The V gene's germline CDR1 is SGDLS and CDR2 YYNGEE. Deletions cut 4 bases from V and 0 bases from J, with 10 bases between. This chain's CDR3 is CASSPGVANTGELFF. DNA for the CDR3: TGTGCCAGCAGCCCGGGGGTGGCGAACACCGGGGAGCTGTTTTTT.

Comments on this clonotype: The junction differs from germline at one of its ends, possibly a read error. The rearrangement joins TRBV20-1 to TRBJ2-6; D gene unclear. Germline CDR1 and CDR2: DFQATT and SNEGSKA (reference sequence). The CDR3 runs to 12 residues. CDR3 residues: CSASKSPNTEAF. The CDR3 nucleotides are TGCAGTGCTAGCAAGAGCCCGAACACTGAAGCTTTC.

To note about this clonotype: Just one base apart from a much larger clone, this may be a read error. The conserved closing phenylalanine or tryptophan is absent in this CDR3, likely reflecting a read error. The limits of the CDR3 on the DNA are not certain, so only TCRdb's listed CDR3 is given. The chain joins TRBV2 to TRBJ2-7; the table names TRBD2, a call not compared with the DNA. The CDR3 is made up of 12 amino acids, end residues included. CDR1 is SNHLY, CDR2 FYNNEI, per germline. Here the CDR3 reads CASSRPGLAGLT.

This clonotype showed up just a few times. The rearrangement links TRBV9 to TRBJ2-7; unclear D gene. Germline values: CDR1 SGDLS, CDR2 YYNGEE. The V end was cut by 5 bases, the J end by 2 bases, with 8 bases between. The length of the CDR3 is 12 residues. The DNA for the CDR3 is TGTGCCAGCAGTGCCGCCACCTACGAGCAGTACTTC. Translated, it gives CASSAATYEQYF.

Ten or more counts support this clonotype. CDR3 loop: CASSLSASYEQYF. The CDR3, as DNA: TGTGCCAGCAGCTTATCCGCCAGCTACGAGCAGTACTTC. The rearrangement joins TRBV7-8 to TRBJ2-7, with D unclear. V dropped 2 bases and J dropped 3 bases, with 8 bases sitting between them. CDR3 length: 13 residues. Germline CDR1 and CDR2: SGHVS and FQNEAQ.

This clonotype was counted at least ten times. The chain combines TRBV5-1 with TRBJ2-5; 13 positions agree with TRBD2. The ends lost 0 bases at V and 3 bases at J; junction bases unmatched: 2. Per the germline V gene, CDR1 is SGHRS and CDR2 is YFSETQ. CDR3 size: 16 residues. Here the CDR3 reads CASSLVTSGREETQYF. As DNA, the CDR3 is TGCGCCAGCAGCTTGGTTACTAGCGGGAGGGAAGAGACCCAGTACTTC.

There are many counts of this clonotype. V gene TRBV4-2 combines with J gene TRBJ2-5, with 12 bases lining up with TRBD2. Germline V lookup: CDR1 LGHNA, CDR2 YNFKEQ. Germline trimming cut 0 bases from V and 13 bases from J; bases unmatched to any gene: 9. The CDR3 length is 15 residues. This CDR3 reads CASSQDVRTSGTVYF. CDR3 DNA: TGTGCCAGCAGCCAAGATGTCCGGACTAGCGGGACCGTGTACTTC.

Ten or more counts support this clonotype. The V and J genes are TRBV7-9 and TRBJ2-2, with 7 nucleotides matching TRBD2. The V and J ends lost 6 bases and 5 bases, in that order; junction bases with no gene match: 12. Germline V gives CDR1 SEHNR, CDR2 FQNEAQ (reference sequence). This CDR3 is 16 amino acids long. The CDR3 here is CASSSFRGGSTGELFF. Written as DNA, the CDR3 is TGTGCCAGCAGTTCGTTCCGGGGCGGGAGTACCGGGGAGCTGTTTTTT.

This clonotype was recorded many times. This chain uses TRBV20-1 with TRBJ1-6; no clear D gene. This CDR3 has 14 residues. Trimming removed 2 bases from V and 9 bases from J, with 14 bases in between. Per the germline V gene, CDR1 is DFQATT and CDR2 is SNEGSKA (reference sequence). The CDR3 region is CSARNSPVRSPLHF. The CDR3 bases are TGCAGTGCTAGAAATAGCCCGGTTCGTTCACCCCTCCACTTT.

The sample holds many counts of this clonotype. The chain recombines TRBV7-9 with TRBJ2-5; D unclear. The CDR3 loop spans 14 amino acids. Germline CDR1 reads SEHNR; CDR2 reads FQNEAQ (reference sequence). V was shortened by 5 bases and J by 4 bases, with 14 bases between the two germline ends. The CDR3 loop reads CASSPRRAGETQYF. The CDR3 nucleotides are TGTGCCAGCAGCCCACGAAGGGCAGGAGAGACCCAGTACTTC.

This clonotype was observed a handful of times. The junction does not match germline at one end; this may be a read error. The J gene is TRBJ2-7, the V gene TRBV28; 7 nucleotides line up with TRBD1. This CDR3 has 12 residues. The germline V gene encodes CDR1 MDHEN and CDR2 SYDVKM. The CDR3 region is CASSPGTALHDF. CDR3 nucleotides: TGTGCCAGCAGTCCAGGGACAGCCCTCCATGACTTC.

This clonotype was counted at least ten times. The V and J genes are TRBV5-5 and TRBJ2-7; no clear D gene. Germline V gene lookup returns CDR1 SGHKS and CDR2 YYEKEE (reference sequence). The V end lost 2 bases, the J end lost 3 bases, and 6 bases lay between the germline ends. The CDR3 runs 12 residues. Here the CDR3 reads CASSFGFYEQYF. DNA of the CDR3: TGTGCCAGCAGCTTTGGGTTCTACGAGCAGTACTTC. The full variable domain, with the rest looked up from reference TRBV5-5 and TRBJ2-7, is DAGVTQSPTHLIKTRGQQVTLRCSPISGHKSVSWYQQVLGQGPQFIFQYYEKEERGRGNFPDRFSARQFPNYSSELNVNALLLGDSALYLCASSFGFYEQYFGPGTRLTVT.